This is a list of T cell receptor beta chains from one sample in a study of response to subunit inactivated influenza vaccine. MiXCR, applied by TCRdb to the RT-PCR reads, yields one record per CDR3 protein. Of 590,000 or so distinct CDR3 sequences in the sample, 14% were seen once. Sequencing was performed on PBMCs from blood, taken about 14 days before vaccination. The origin of the receptors is a man between 45 and 60 years old who received an inactivated influenza vaccine. CDR3s include the opening cysteine and the closing phenylalanine or tryptophan.

V	J	CDR3
TRBV5-1	TRBJ1-1	CASSFSGLNTEAFF
TRBV5-1	TRBJ2-3	CASSLQTSPDTQYF
TRBV20-1	TRBJ1-1	CSALPWDSTNTEAFF
TRBV7-7	TRBJ2-2	CASSLTGPAGELFF
TRBV6-5	TRBJ2-7	CASSYSPQAYEQYF
TRBV28	TRBJ1-1	CASSSGPRRAFF
TRBV19	TRBJ2-3	CASSDGQGTDTQYF
TRBV2	TRBJ2-2	CASRGLSSGELFF
TRBV5-1	TRBJ1-2	CASRAGPNYGYTF
TRBV4-3	TRBJ2-1	CASSQLRDRGHNEQFF
TRBV10-3	TRBJ1-4	CAISESPADTSTNEKLFF
TRBV6-5	TRBJ2-2	CASSYSARHNTGELFF
TRBV7-9	TRBJ2-5	CASSQVVWETQYF
TRBV10-3	TRBJ2-5	CAISERGQGAETQYF
TRBV4-2	TRBJ1-2	CASSHLTGGGYTF
TRBV7-2	TRBJ1-4	CASSRRQGSWKKLFF
TRBV20-1	TRBJ1-1	CSARVSGALNTEAFF
TRBV11-1	TRBJ2-1	CASSEKTGITYNEQFF
TRBV10-3	TRBJ2-2	CATRAGTSTGELFF
TRBV12-3/TRBV12-4	TRBJ2-3	CASSLVTGLAGGISTDTQYF
TRBV5-1	TRBJ2-5	CASSGGPWQQGETQYF
TRBV5-1	TRBJ2-7	CASSLTGTSGSYEQYF
TRBV9	TRBJ2-3	CASSVGLAGVTDTQYF
TRBV29-1	TRBJ2-7	CSVELRLGGYEQYF
TRBV7-8	TRBJ2-5	CASSLVTGDYQETQYF
TRBV7-2	TRBJ1-3	CASSLTALSSGNTIYF
TRBV20-1	TRBJ2-7	CSAQLFQGTYEQYF
TRBV20-1	TRBJ2-5	CSANPAGRRQETQYF
TRBV6-2/TRBV6-3	TRBJ2-7	CASRRDRVYEQYF
TRBV7-2	TRBJ1-3	CASSLVHGVGNTIYF
TRBV4-1	TRBJ2-4	CASSQRQGILNIQYF
TRBV5-1	TRBJ2-1	CASSTATSARAGEQFF
TRBV9	TRBJ2-3	CASSPPRGPSTDTQYF
TRBV7-9	TRBJ2-6	CASSPYWGAGGANVLTF
TRBV6-2/TRBV6-3	TRBJ2-2	CASSYRGSGELFF
TRBV28	TRBJ1-1	CASRTTGKNTEAFF
TRBV29-1	TRBJ2-1	CSVAGTLPHEQFF
TRBV11-1	TRBJ2-5	CASSNRDRQETQYF
TRBV6-1	TRBJ1-5	CASRSLRTGEDQPQHF
TRBV28	TRBJ2-1	CASSFRQMNEQFF
TRBV7-3	TRBJ2-1	CASSLNPRGSSYNEQFF
TRBV12-3/TRBV12-4	TRBJ2-1	CASSKGTNGEQFF
TRBV5-1	TRBJ2-7	CASSVRPGGDEQYF
TRBV7-8	TRBJ1-1	CASSLGPDRRMNTEAFF
TRBV6-2/TRBV6-3	TRBJ2-7	CASSLTRTYEQYF
TRBV12-3/TRBV12-4	TRBJ1-1	CAINEANTEAFF